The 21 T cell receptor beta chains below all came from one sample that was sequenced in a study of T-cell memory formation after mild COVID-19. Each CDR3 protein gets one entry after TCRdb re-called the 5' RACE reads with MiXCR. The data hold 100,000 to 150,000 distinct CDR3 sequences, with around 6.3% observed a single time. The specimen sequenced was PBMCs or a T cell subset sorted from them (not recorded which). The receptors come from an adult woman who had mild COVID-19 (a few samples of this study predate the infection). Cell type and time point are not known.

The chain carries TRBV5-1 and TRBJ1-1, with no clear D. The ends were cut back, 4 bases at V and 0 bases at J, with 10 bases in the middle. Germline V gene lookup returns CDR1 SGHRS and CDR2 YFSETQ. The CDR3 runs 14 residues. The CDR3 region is CASSLDPLNTEAFF. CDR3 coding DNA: TGCGCCAGCAGCCTAGACCCCCTGAACACTGAAGCTTTCTTT.

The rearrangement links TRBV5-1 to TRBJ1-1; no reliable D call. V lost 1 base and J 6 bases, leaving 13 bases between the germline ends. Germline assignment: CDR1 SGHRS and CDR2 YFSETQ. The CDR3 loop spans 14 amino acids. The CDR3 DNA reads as TGCGCCAGCAGCTTGCCAGATCCGGGCGCTGAAGCTTTCTTT. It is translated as CASSLPDPGAEAFF.

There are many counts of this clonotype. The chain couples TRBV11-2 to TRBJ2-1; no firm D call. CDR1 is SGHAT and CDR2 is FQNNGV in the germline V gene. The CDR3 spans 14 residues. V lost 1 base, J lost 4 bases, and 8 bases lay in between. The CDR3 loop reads CASSLVTIYNEQFF. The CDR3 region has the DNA TGTGCCAGCAGCTTAGTAACGATTTACAATGAGCAGTTCTTC.

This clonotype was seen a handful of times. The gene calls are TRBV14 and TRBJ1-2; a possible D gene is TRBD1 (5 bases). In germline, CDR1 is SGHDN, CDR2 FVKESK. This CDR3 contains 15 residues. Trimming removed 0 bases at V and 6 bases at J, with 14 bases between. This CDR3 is CASSQDHQGFNGYTF. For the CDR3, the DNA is TGTGCCAGCAGCCAAGATCACCAGGGCTTTAATGGCTACACCTTC.

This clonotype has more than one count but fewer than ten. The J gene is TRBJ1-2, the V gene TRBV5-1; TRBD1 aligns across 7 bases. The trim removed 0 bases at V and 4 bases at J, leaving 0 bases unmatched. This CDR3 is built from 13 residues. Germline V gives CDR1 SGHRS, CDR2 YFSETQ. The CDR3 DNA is TGCGCCAGCAGCTTGGAGGGGGCCTATGGCTACACCTTC. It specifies CASSLEGAYGYTF.

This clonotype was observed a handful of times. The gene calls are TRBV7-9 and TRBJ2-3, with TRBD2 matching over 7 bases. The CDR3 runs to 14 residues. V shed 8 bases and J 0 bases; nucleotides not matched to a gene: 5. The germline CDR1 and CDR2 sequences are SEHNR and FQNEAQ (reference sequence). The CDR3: CASYRAGSTDTQYF. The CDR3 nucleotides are TGTGCCAGCTATAGAGCGGGAAGCACAGATACGCAGTATTTT.

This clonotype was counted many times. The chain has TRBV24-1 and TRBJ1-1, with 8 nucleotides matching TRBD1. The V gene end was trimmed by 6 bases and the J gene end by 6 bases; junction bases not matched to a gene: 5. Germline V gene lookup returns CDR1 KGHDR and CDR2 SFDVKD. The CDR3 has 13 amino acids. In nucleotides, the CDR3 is TGTGCCACCAGTAACAGGGGGAAGTCTGAAGCTTTCTTT. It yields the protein CATSNRGKSEAFF.

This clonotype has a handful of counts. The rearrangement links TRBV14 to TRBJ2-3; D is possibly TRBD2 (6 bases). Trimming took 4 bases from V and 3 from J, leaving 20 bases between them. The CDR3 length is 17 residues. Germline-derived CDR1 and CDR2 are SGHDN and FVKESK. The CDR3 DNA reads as TGTGCCAGCAGCCCTCTGATAGGGGCAGGGAGGACAGATACGCAGTATTTT. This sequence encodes CASSPLIGAGRTDTQYF. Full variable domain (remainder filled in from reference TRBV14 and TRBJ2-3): EAGVTQFPSHSVIEKGQTVTLRCDPISGHDNLYWYRRVMGKEIKFLLHFVKESKQDESGMPNNRFLAERTGGTYSTLKVQPAELEDSGVYFCASSPLIGAGRTDTQYFGPGTRLTVL.

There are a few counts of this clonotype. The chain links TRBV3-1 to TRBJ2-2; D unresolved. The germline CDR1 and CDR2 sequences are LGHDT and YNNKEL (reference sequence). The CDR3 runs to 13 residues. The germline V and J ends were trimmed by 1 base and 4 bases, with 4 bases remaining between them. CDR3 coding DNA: TGTGCCAGCAGCCAAGGAGCCACCGGGGAGCTGTTTTTT. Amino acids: CASSQGATGELFF.

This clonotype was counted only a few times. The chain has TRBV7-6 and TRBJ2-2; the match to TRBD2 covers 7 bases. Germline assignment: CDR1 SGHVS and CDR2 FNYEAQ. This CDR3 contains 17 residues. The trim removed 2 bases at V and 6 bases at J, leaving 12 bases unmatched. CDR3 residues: CASSLTGREITAGELFF. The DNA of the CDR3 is TGTGCCAGCAGCTTAACTGGGCGGGAGATAACTGCCGGGGAGCTGTTTTTT.

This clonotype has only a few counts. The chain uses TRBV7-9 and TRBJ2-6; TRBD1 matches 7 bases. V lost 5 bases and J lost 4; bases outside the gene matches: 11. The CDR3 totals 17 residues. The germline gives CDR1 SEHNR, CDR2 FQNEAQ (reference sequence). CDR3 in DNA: TGTGCCAGCAGCCCGAAGATGGACAGGCGGGGGGCCAACGTCCTGACTTTC. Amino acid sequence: CASSPKMDRRGANVLTF.

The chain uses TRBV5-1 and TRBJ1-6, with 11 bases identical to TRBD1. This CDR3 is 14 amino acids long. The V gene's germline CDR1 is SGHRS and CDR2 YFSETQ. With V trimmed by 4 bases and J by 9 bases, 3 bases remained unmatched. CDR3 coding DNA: TGCGCCAGCAGCCGGGACAGGGGGTTTTCACCCCTCCACTTT. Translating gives CASSRDRGFSPLHF.

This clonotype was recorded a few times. The CDR3 spells CASSQGQYGYTF. The CDR3 nucleotides read TGCGCCAGCAGCCAAGGGCAGTATGGCTACACCTTC. This chain uses TRBV4-1 with TRBJ1-2; D gene uncertain. This CDR3 is 12 amino acids long. CDR1 is MGHRA and CDR2 is YSYEKL in the germline V gene. V gave up 1 base and J gave up 5 bases, with 5 bases separating them.

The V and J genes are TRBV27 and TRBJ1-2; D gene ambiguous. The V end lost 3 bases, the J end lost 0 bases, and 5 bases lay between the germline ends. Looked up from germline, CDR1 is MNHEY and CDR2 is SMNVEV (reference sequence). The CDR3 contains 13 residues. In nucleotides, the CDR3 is TGTGCCAGCAGTTTTAAAGCTAACTATGGCTACACCTTC. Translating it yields CASSFKANYGYTF.

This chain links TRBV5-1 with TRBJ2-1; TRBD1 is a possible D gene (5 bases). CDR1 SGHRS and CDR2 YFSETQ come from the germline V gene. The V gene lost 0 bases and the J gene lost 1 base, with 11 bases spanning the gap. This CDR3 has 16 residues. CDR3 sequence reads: CASSLELGPSYNEQFF. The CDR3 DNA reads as TGCGCCAGCAGCTTGGAATTGGGGCCTTCCTACAATGAGCAGTTCTTC. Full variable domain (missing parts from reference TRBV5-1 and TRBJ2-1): KAGVTQTPRYLIKTRGQQVTLSCSPISGHRSVSWYQQTPGQGLQFLFEYFSETQRNKGNFPGRFSGRQFSNSRSEMNVSTLELGDSALYLCASSLELGPSYNEQFFGPGTRLTVL.

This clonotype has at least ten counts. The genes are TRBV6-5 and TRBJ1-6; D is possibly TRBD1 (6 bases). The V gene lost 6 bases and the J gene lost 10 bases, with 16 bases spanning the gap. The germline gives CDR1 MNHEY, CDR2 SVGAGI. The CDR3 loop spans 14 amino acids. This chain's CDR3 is CASRTRDNYSPLHF. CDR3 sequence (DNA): TGTGCCAGCAGGACCCGGGACAACTACTCACCCCTCCACTTT.

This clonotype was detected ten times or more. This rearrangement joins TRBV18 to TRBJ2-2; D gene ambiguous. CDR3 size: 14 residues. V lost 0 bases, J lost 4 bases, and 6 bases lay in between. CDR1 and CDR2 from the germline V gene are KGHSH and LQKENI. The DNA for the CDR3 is TGTGCCAGCTCACCACCCGGCAGCACCGGGGAGCTGTTTTTT. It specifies CASSPPGSTGELFF.

CDR3 protein: CASTLAGGPQETQYF. In nucleotides, the CDR3 is TGTGCCAGCACCCTAGCGGGGGGTCCCCAAGAGACCCAGTACTTC. The rearrangement joins TRBV9 to TRBJ2-5; 11 bases line up with TRBD2. Unmatched junction bases numbered 5, after V lost 6 bases and J lost 1 base. This CDR3 region has 15 residues. The V gene's germline CDR1 is SGDLS and CDR2 YYNGEE.

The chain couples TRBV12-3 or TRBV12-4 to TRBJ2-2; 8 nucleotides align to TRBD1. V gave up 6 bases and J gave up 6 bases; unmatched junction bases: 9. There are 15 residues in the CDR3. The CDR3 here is CASSFSLQGAGELFF. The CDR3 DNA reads TGTGCCAGCAGCTTTTCCTTACAGGGGGCCGGGGAGCTGTTTTTT.

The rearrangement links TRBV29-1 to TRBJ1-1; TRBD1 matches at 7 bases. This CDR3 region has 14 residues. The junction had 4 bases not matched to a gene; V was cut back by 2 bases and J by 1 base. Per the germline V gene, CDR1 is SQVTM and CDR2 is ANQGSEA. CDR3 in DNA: TGCAGCGTTGAAATGGCAGGGGGGAACACTGAAGCTTTCTTT. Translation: CSVEMAGGNTEAFF.

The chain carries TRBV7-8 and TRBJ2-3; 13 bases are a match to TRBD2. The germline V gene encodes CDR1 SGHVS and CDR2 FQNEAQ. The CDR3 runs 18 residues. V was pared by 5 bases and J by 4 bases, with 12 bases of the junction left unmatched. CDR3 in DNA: TGTGCCAGCAGCCTCCTGACTAGCGGGGGGTCTCTCGCAGATACGCAGTATTTT. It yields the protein CASSLLTSGGSLADTQYF. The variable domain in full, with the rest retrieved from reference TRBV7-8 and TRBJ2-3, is GAGVSQSPRYKVAKRGQDVALRCDPISGHVSLFWYQQALGQGPEFLTYFQNEAQLDKSGLPSDRFFAERPEGSVSTLKIQRTQQEDSAVYLCASSLLTSGGSLADTQYFGPGTRLTVL.